This T cell receptor (beta chain) was sequenced during a study of T cell responses to AZD1222 COVID-19 vaccine (dated by TCRdb to the early 2020s). Looking at the study overall: TCR sequencing was performed for about 240 trial participants, of whom around 200 were given two doses of AZD1222 and around 25 were given two doses of MenACWY control vaccine. Trial participants were enrolled by age into 18-55, 56-69 and 70-plus year subgroups, with roughly 150, 30 and 60 TCR-sequenced participants respectively.

This sample's time point label indicates: about 28 days (+/-7) after the second vaccine dose. AZD1222 recipients whose second dose came at about 4 weeks and those whose second dose came at about 12 weeks were combined into one group, since spike-specific TCR depth and breadth did not differ between the two schedules. Vaccinee samples came from UK trials COV001 and COV002, including a single-blind randomized controlled phase 2/3 trial of AZD1222 (ChAdOx1 nCoV-19) in healthy adults. For TCRbeta chain sequencing, PBMC samples from trial participants were taken at day 0 and at day 28 after the second dose. Trimming costs V 2 bases and J 1 base, and their ends lie 8 bases apart. Taken from the germline V gene, the CDR1 and CDR2 loops are SGHTA and FQGNSA. The CDR3 spans 14 residues, from the cysteine through the phenylalanine. CDR3 DNA only is kept here, 42 bases in frame from base 1. Overall study outcomes, separate from this receptor: CD4 TCRs associated with the vaccine covered the entire spike protein, and the dominant responses were in regions 160-218 and 743-854. After two AZD1222 doses, spike-specific TCR breadth and depth were significantly higher than at day 0 and than in MenACWY recipients. Reportedly, close to half of the unique spike-specific TCRs recognized epitopes lying outside the regions that are mutated in the B.1.351 and B.1.1.7 variants. In the small 56-69-year group, the increase in depth fell short of significance, most likely because of low power. Conclusions about previously exposed vaccinees are limited, since just 6 or 7 AZD1222 recipients were seropositive for SARS-CoV-2 at baseline. Participants were mostly white British, with more females than males. The authors suggested clonal diversity may have been underestimated. Because no day 14 peak-response samples were available, the repertoires could be characterized only after the peak T cell response.

The CDR3 regions of human TCRbeta chains were analyzed by immunosequencing. Per the authors' processing: TCRs in the repertoires were matched against a reference library of SARS-CoV-2-specific TCRs that had been generated with the MIRA antigen-specificity platform. Breadth was defined as the fraction of unique TCRs that were SARS-CoV-2-associated, and depth was defined as the fraction of total T cells that were SARS-CoV-2-associated. Using the MIRA data, each spike-specific TCR was assigned both to the spike region to which the TCR was reactive and to a CD4 or CD8 class. Log10-transformed breadth and depth values were compared by one-way ANOVA with Sidak's multiple comparisons tests. Imported from immuneACCESS, the table was reduced by TCRdb to in-frame sequences with V and J called. These copies leave out some clones; in studies compared against another copy, an unresolved V gene accounts for under half, and the cause of the remainder is not known. Clone size and V and J calls were adopted from that table, with D and trimming inferred from the DNA. Present in this sample are under 200,000 clones, around 92% of which were seen just once. In total, the top ten clones hold approximately 1.2% of the sample.

In regard to this clone: No cognate antigen has been identified for it. The record has no base qualities; no much larger clone is one base away.

Here the chain combines TRBV7-2 and TRBJ1-1, and perhaps TRBD1 as D gene, on 6 matching bases. This sequence was found in an adult who received the AZD1222 COVID-19 vaccine. The source was peripheral blood, collected 28 days after the second AZD1222 dose. This receptor has the CDR3 CASSLTRGNTEAFF. The sequence in DNA is TGTGCCAGCAGCTTAACCAGGGGGAACACTGAAGCTTTCTTT. Supplemented by the reference TRBV7-2 and TRBJ1-1 proteins around the CDR3, the complete variable domain is GAGVSQSPSNKVTEKGKDVELRCDPISGHTALYWYRQSLGQGLEFLIYFQGNSAPDKSGLPSDRFSAERTGGSVSTLTIQRTQQEDSAVYLCASSLTRGNTEAFFGQGTRLTVV.